These 14 T cell receptor beta chains originate from one sample sequenced in a study of early T cells in non-severe SARS-CoV-2 infection. TCRdb fed the 5' RACE reads into MiXCR, producing one record per CDR3 protein. The data hold tens of thousands of distinct CDR3 sequences, with 4% to 5% observed a single time. Source material: whole blood. The receptors here all came from an adult who was a healthcare worker with PCR-confirmed SARS-CoV-2 infection or an uninfected control (not recorded which).

This clonotype was found many times. This chain joins TRBV30 and TRBJ1-5; TRBD1 might be the D (5 bases). Germline assignment: CDR1 GTSNPN and CDR2 SVGIG (reference sequence). V lost 0 bases to trimming and J lost 4 bases, with 10 bases between them. The CDR3 contains 14 residues. The CDR3 DNA reads TGTGCCTGGAGTGTCGGGGCCCCGAATCAGCCCCAGCATTTT. Translated, it gives CAWSVGAPNQPQHF. The whole variable domain, remainder taken from reference TRBV30 and TRBJ1-5, is SQTIHQWPATLVQPVGSPLSLECTVEGTSNPNLYWYRQAAGRGLQLLFYSVGIGQISSEVPQNLSASRPQDRQFILSSKKLLLSDSGFYLCAWSVGAPNQPQHFGDGTRLSIL.

This clonotype was counted between two and nine times. The chain couples TRBV7-3 to TRBJ2-1, with a tentative D call TRBD1 (5 bases). The germline V and J ends were trimmed by 5 bases and 0 bases, with 8 bases remaining between them. Per germline, CDR1 SGHTA and CDR2 FQGTGA. The CDR3 has 14 residues. In DNA form, the CDR3 reads TGTGCCAGCAGCGAAAGGGGCTCCTACAATGAGCAGTTCTTC. It translates to CASSERGSYNEQFF.

This clonotype came up many times. The chain links TRBV7-9 to TRBJ1-5; D perhaps matches TRBD1 (5 bases). The V end was cut by 5 bases, the J end by 7 bases, with 18 bases between. This CDR3 is 15 amino acids long. The germline V gene has CDR1 SEHNR and CDR2 FQNEAQ (reference sequence). CDR3 amino acids: CASSPGFRVGQPQHF. Written as DNA, the CDR3 is TGTGCCAGCAGCCCCGGCTTCAGGGTAGGACAGCCCCAGCATTTT.

This chain links TRBV2 with TRBJ2-2; perhaps TRBD1 as D (5 bases). The CDR3 is 15 amino acids. Per the germline V gene, CDR1 is SNHLY and CDR2 is FYNNEI. Trimming left V 3 bases short and J 2 bases short, with 10 bases between. CDR3 protein: CASSDYGANTGELFF. CDR3 bases: TGTGCCAGCAGTGACTATGGGGCAAACACCGGGGAGCTGTTTTTT.

The table lists this clonotype with a few counts. The chain uses TRBV6-2 or TRBV6-3 and TRBJ2-5; TRBD1 matches 7 bases. Losses at the gene ends were 4 bases for V and 3 bases for J; bases not matched to a gene: 8. The CDR3 runs 15 residues. The germline gives CDR1 MNHEY, CDR2 SVGEGT. The CDR3 DNA follows: TGTGCCAGCAGTTTTGGAACCGGGACAGAAGAGACCCAGTACTTC. The encoded protein is CASSFGTGTEETQYF.

This clonotype was seen ten or more times. The chain uses TRBV5-1 and TRBJ1-1; D uncertain. V shed 4 bases and J shed 0 bases, with 7 bases lying between them. The germline V gene has CDR1 SGHRS and CDR2 YFSETQ. This CDR3 comprises 13 residues. The CDR3 DNA follows: TGCGCCAGCAGCCTCCACATGAACACTGAAGCTTTCTTT. It is translated as CASSLHMNTEAFF.

V is TRBV27 and J is TRBJ2-1; 10 bases line up with TRBD2. The CDR3 consists of 15 residues. Germline trimming cut 7 bases from V and 4 bases from J; bases unmatched to any gene: 7. Germline CDR1 reads MNHEY; CDR2 reads SMNVEV (reference sequence). CDR3 bases: TGTGCCAGCACCCGGAGCGGGGGGGGATACAATGAGCAGTTCTTC. Amino acids: CASTRSGGGYNEQFF.

This clonotype turned up a few times. J is TRBJ2-3 and V is TRBV10-3; D perhaps matches TRBD1 (6 bases). CDR1 and CDR2 (germline): ENHRY, SYGVKD. Between the trimmed V and J ends, which lost 6 bases and 4 bases, there was a span of 8 bases. This CDR3 contains 12 residues. DNA of the CDR3: TGTGCCATCAGCGGACAGTCAGATACGCAGTATTTT. Its protein product is CAISGQSDTQYF.

The chain uses TRBV7-7 and TRBJ2-1, with D perhaps TRBD1 (5 bases). The germline V gene has CDR1 SSHAT and CDR2 FNYEAQ (reference sequence). This CDR3 comprises 16 residues. Trimming shortened V by 2 bases and J by 5 bases, and 16 bases separated the two germline ends. CDR3 in amino acids: CASSLSARGADNEQFF. In DNA, the CDR3 is TGTGCCAGCAGCTTATCTGCCCGTGGGGCCGACAATGAGCAGTTCTTC.

V is TRBV6-6 and J is TRBJ1-5; 8 bases agree with TRBD1. CDR1 and CDR2 (germline): MNHNY, SVGAGI (reference sequence). V trimming: 6 bases; J trimming: 2 bases; junction bases outside the gene matches: 6. This CDR3 has 15 residues. CDR3 nucleotides: TGTGCCAGCAGGGGACAGGCCTGGGGCAATCAGCCCCAGCATTTT. Its translation is CASRGQAWGNQPQHF.

This clonotype has at least ten counts. The chain employs TRBV10-2 and TRBJ1-6; D gene ambiguous. Germline CDR1 reads WSHSY; CDR2 reads SAAADI. Trimming removed 8 bases from V and 7 bases from J, with 15 bases in between. The CDR3 runs 14 residues. This CDR3 is CASLAVLGNSPLHF. In nucleotides, the CDR3 is TGCGCCAGCCTCGCGGTCCTTGGAAATTCACCCCTCCACTTT.

In its sample, this clonotype was seen many times. The chain has TRBV7-8 and TRBJ2-7, with 7 bases aligning to TRBD1. The length of the CDR3 is 14 residues. The germline V gene encodes CDR1 SGHVS and CDR2 FQNEAQ. J gave up 0 bases and V 5 bases, and 4 bases lay outside the gene matches. The CDR3 bases are TGTGCCAGCAGCGCCCGGGACAGCTCCTACGAGCAGTACTTC. Protein: CASSARDSSYEQYF.

At least ten counts were recorded for this clonotype. This sequence joins TRBV9 and TRBJ2-6; 8 bases align to TRBD1. V lost 3 bases to trimming and J lost 0 bases; unmatched junction nucleotides: 2. Germline V gene data show CDR1 as SGDLS and CDR2 as YYNGEE. The CDR3 length is 16 residues. Here the CDR3 DNA reads TGTGCCAGCAGCGGGGACAGGTACTCTGGGGCCAACGTCCTGACTTTC. The encoded protein is CASSGDRYSGANVLTF.

CDR3 loop: CASSLLFGQEIGTEAFF. In DNA, the CDR3 is TGTGCCAGCAGCTTACTATTTGGACAGGAAATTGGCACTGAAGCTTTCTTT. This chain uses TRBV7-2 with TRBJ1-1, with 7 bases that match TRBD1. Per germline, CDR1 SGHTA and CDR2 FQGNSA. V shed 2 bases, J shed 4 bases, and the junction held 13 bases outside the gene matches. CDR3 size: 17 residues. The complete variable domain, with remaining parts taken from reference TRBV7-2 and TRBJ1-1, reads GAGVSQSPSNKVTEKGKDVELRCDPISGHTALYWYRQSLGQGLEFLIYFQGNSAPDKSGLPSDRFSAERTGGSVSTLTIQRTQQEDSAVYLCASSLLFGQEIGTEAFFGQGTRLTVV.